This T cell receptor (beta chain) comes out of a study of blood T cells in healthy people across ages. Study information: Roughly one uniquely barcoded beta molecule per two T cells was captured.

PCR was performed a second time for about 7 to 11 cycles using a sample-barcoded 5' primer and a J-beta primer mix. Each cDNA was tagged by a template-switch adaptor containing 12 random nucleotides. TCRdb independently ran MiXCR on the 5' RACE reads; one entry per CDR3 protein. This sample has hundreds of thousands of distinct CDR3 sequences, with under 80% found just once. The CDR3 loop spans 14 amino acids. CDR1 and CDR2 (germline): SGHDT, YYEEEE. The chain is built from TRBV5-6 and TRBJ2-4; 7 nucleotides agree with TRBD1. Gene TRBJ2-7 matches the end of the DNA better, so the J call may be wrong. The sample was blood. This receptor was taken from a man aged 30-40 years in good health. The CDR3 loop reads CASSLGSGGYEQYF. CDR3 in DNA: TGTGCCAGCAGCTTGGGCTCAGGGGGTTACGAGCAGTACTTC.